This entry concerns a single T cell receptor (beta chain). Its antigen is unknown. The study ran its PCR with 60 Vbeta and 13 Jbeta primers. TCRdb's table, derived via immunoSEQ multiplex PCR, lists solely in-frame clones and lacks some. The sample records over 200,000 clones, about 89% being singletons. This sample is part of a study of cytomegalovirus exposure and HLA in healthy donors. Looking at the study overall: The study placed around 80% of its 398 genotyped donors in the Caucasian-associated ancestry cluster. Study-level points and caveats: Among TCR sequences, most were rare, though some public TCRs appeared in many donors. The authors later linked a missense DCLRE1C variant to TCR beta V- and J-gene trimming. It was reportedly the case that the classifier diagnosed cytomegalovirus status with high specificity and sensitivity.

This TCR was sampled from a woman aged 18-29 years in good health and CMV-seronegative. The sequenced sample consisted of PBMCs.

The CDR3 region is CASSQEAALTDTQYF. CDR3 nucleotides: TGCGCCAGCAGCCAAGAAGCGGCCCTCACAGATACGCAGTATTTT. J is TRBJ2-3 and V is TRBV4-1; the D gene is possibly TRBD2 (5 bases). The CDR3 length is 15 residues. The germline V gene encodes CDR1 MGHRA and CDR2 YSYEKL. Trimming cost V 0 bases and J 2 bases, with 9 bases left between them.